A single sample is the source of the 10 T cell receptor beta chains below, sequenced in a study of blood T cell repertoires in COVID-19. TCRdb's table, derived via immunoSEQ multiplex PCR, lists solely in-frame clones and lacks some. The sample records about 330,000 clones, roughly 90% being singletons. The material sequenced was peripheral blood. The receptors were sampled from a young man who had recovered from COVID-19.

V usage is TRBV12-3 or TRBV12-4 and J usage is TRBJ2-7; weak D call: TRBD2 (5 bases). The CDR3 has 12 residues. Trimming took off 3 bases at V and 3 bases at J, with 6 bases between the two ends. CDR3 sequence: CASSFAGYEQYF. The CDR3 DNA follows: TGTGCCAGCAGTTTCGCGGGCTACGAGCAGTACTTC.

The chain joins TRBV6-2 or TRBV6-3 to TRBJ1-2, with D possibly matching TRBD1 (6 bases). V was pared by 0 bases and J by 8 bases, with 7 bases between. Germline V gene sequence: CDR1 MNHEY, CDR2 SVGEGT. The CDR3 is made up of 12 amino acids. CDR3 amino acids: CASSYSTGGYTF. The CDR3 nucleotides read TGTGCCAGCAGTTACTCAACAGGGGGCTACACCTTC.

The J gene is TRBJ2-2, the V gene TRBV7-2; D is unresolved. The CDR3 runs to 16 residues. Germline V gives CDR1 SGHTA, CDR2 FQGNSA. The V gene lost 3 bases and the J gene lost 6 bases, with 17 bases spanning the gap. Here the CDR3 reads CASSFREMGSPGELFF. The CDR3 DNA sequence: TGTGCCAGCAGCTTTAGAGAAATGGGCAGCCCCGGGGAGCTGTTTTTT.

The chain carries TRBV5-1 and TRBJ1-5, with 8 bases matching TRBD1. Trimming at V came to 0 bases and at J to 7 bases, leaving 9 bases not matched to a gene. Germline assignment: CDR1 SGHRS and CDR2 YFSETQ. CDR3 length: 16 amino acids. The CDR3 sequence: CASSLEPTGAGQPQHF. The CDR3 nucleotides are TGCGCCAGCAGCTTGGAGCCGACAGGGGCAGGGCAGCCCCAGCATTTT.

This rearrangement joins TRBV15 to TRBJ1-2; D ambiguous. CDR3 length equals 16 residues. Trimming removed 0 bases from V and 0 bases from J, with 11 bases in between. Germline V gene sequence: CDR1 LNHNV, CDR2 YYDKDF (reference sequence). The CDR3 bases are TGTGCCACCAGCAGAGATGGGCAGACTACTAACTATGGCTACACCTTC. It is translated as CATSRDGQTTNYGYTF.

V gene TRBV27 combines with J gene TRBJ1-2, with 7 bases matching TRBD1. From germline, CDR1 is MNHEY and CDR2 SMNVEV (reference sequence). V shed 3 bases, J shed 3 bases, and the junction held 4 bases outside the gene matches. This CDR3 comprises 14 residues. This CDR3 reads CASSLLGGDYGYTF. CDR3 coding DNA: TGTGCCAGCAGTTTGCTAGGGGGCGACTATGGCTACACCTTC.

This clone was counted only a few times. This chain connects TRBV19 to TRBJ1-5, with TRBD1 matching over 7 bases. Germline V lookup: CDR1 LNHDA, CDR2 SQIVND (reference sequence). CDR3 length: 13 residues. With 5 bases clipped from V and 6 bases from J, the junction kept 4 bases outside the gene matches. The CDR3 protein is CASSGTVGQPQHF. The CDR3 DNA is TGTGCCAGTAGTGGGACAGTAGGTCAGCCCCAGCATTTT.

CDR3 region: CASSESLTDTQYF. As DNA, the CDR3 is TGTGCCAGCAGTGAATCCCTCACAGATACGCAGTATTTT. The rearrangement uses TRBV25-1 and TRBJ2-3; the D is unclear. This CDR3 comprises 13 residues. Germline lookup yields CDR1 MGHDK and CDR2 SYGVNS. V was trimmed by 1 base and J by 2 bases, leaving 4 bases between them.

The chain combines TRBV4-3 with TRBJ1-1; tentative D call: TRBD1 (5 bases). Per the germline V gene, CDR1 is LGHNA and CDR2 is YSLEER. CDR3 length: 12 amino acids. Trimming cost V 6 bases and J 6 bases, with 11 bases left between them. The CDR3 coding sequence is TGCGCCAGCAGTTACTCGGGGGCTGAAGCTTTCTTT. Its translation is CASSYSGAEAFF.

This clone was detected only once. This chain joins TRBV4-2 and TRBJ1-5; 10 nucleotides align to TRBD1. Per germline, CDR1 LGHNA and CDR2 YNFKEQ. Unmatched junction bases numbered 3, after V lost 4 bases and J lost 0 bases. CDR3 length: 16 residues. CDR3 amino acids: CASSRGQGYSNQPQHF. In DNA form, the CDR3 reads TGTGCCAGCAGCCGGGGACAGGGGTATAGCAATCAGCCCCAGCATTTT.